The 6 T cell receptor beta chains below were found in one sample sequenced in a study of immune reconstitution after stem cell transplant in scleroderma. TCRdb reprocessed the RT-PCR reads via MiXCR and lists one record per CDR3 protein. The sample consists of about 3,900 distinct CDR3 sequences, roughly 5.9% of them appearing once. Sampling took place before or after autologous hematopoietic stem cell transplantation (not recorded which). All receptors come from a female donor with systemic sclerosis.

In this sample, this clonotype is medium-sized. The chain uses TRBV10-3 and TRBJ1-6, with a tentative D call TRBD1 (5 bases). CDR1 and CDR2 from the germline V gene are ENHRY and SYGVKD. The ends were cut back, 6 bases at V and 5 bases at J, with 8 bases in the middle. The CDR3 covers 13 residues. The CDR3 loop is CAIRDKDNSPLHF. The CDR3, as DNA: TGTGCCATCAGGGACAAAGATAATTCACCCCTCCACTTT.

This clonotype is categorized as medium-sized. J is TRBJ1-5 and V is TRBV6-2 or TRBV6-3, with unresolved D. V shed 2 bases and J shed 3 bases, with 17 bases lying between them. The CDR3 totals 17 residues. The germline gives CDR1 MNHEY, CDR2 SVGEGT. The CDR3 loop is CASSYGIGKGANQPQHF. The CDR3 DNA follows: TGTGCCAGCAGTTACGGAATTGGTAAAGGTGCCAATCAGCCCCAGCATTTT.

This chain links TRBV3-1 with TRBJ2-1, with 10 bases that match TRBD1. CDR1 and CDR2 from the germline V gene are LGHDT and YNNKEL (reference sequence). Trimming took 2 bases from V and 7 from J; bases not matched to a gene: 14. The CDR3 is 18 residues long. The CDR3 nucleotides read TGTGCCAGCAGCCAAAGATGGGGGGGGACAGGGGTCAGTAATGAGCAGTTCTTC. Translating gives CASSQRWGGTGVSNEQFF.

The J gene is TRBJ2-1, the V gene TRBV21-1; the table assigns TRBD2, which was not confirmed against the DNA. TRBV21-1 is annotated as a pseudogene. The CDR3 length is 17 residues. CDR3 coding DNA: TGTGCCAGCAGCAAACGGGCTAGCGGGGGATCATACAATGAGCAGTTCTTC. This codes for CASSKRASGGSYNEQFF.

Concerning this clonotype: This may stem from a read error, because a much larger clone lies one nucleotide away. This chain joins TRBV15 and TRBJ2-3; D might be TRBD2 (6 bases). The CDR3 totals 14 residues. CDR1 and CDR2 (germline): LNHNV, YYDKDF (reference sequence). The CDR3 DNA is TGTACCACCAGCAGAGGAGGGTTCACAGATACGCAGTATTTT. Its translation: CTTSRGGFTDTQYF.

By frequency in the sample, this clonotype is medium-sized. The gene calls are TRBV2 and TRBJ1-2; TRBD1 matches at 9 bases. V lost 2 bases and J lost 4; bases outside the gene matches: 5. Germline loops: CDR1 SNHLY, CDR2 FYNNEI. This CDR3 is built from 15 residues. The CDR3 DNA is TGTGCCAGCAGTGAACGGGACAGGGCTTTCTATGGCTACACCTTC. It encodes CASSERDRAFYGYTF.